Listed below are T cell receptor beta chains from one sample, sequenced in a study of blood T cell repertoires in COVID-19. Generated by immunoSEQ multiplex PCR, the TCRdb table keeps only in-frame clones and is missing some. The sample yields approximately 170,000 clones, more than 85% seen once. Sequenced sample: peripheral blood. The receptors were gathered from a woman older than 75 in a cohort sampled during active or convalescent COVID-19. Both conserved end residues are part of each CDR3. The order of the fields is CDR3 protein, CDR3 DNA, clone size, J gene, D gene, V gene. The D gene is left open where the match is weak. Part of the rows lack a size; the others show once, few, many or a class for expanded clones.

CASRPDSLPGYTF	TGTGCCAGCAGACCAGATAGCCTTCCAGGCTACACCTTC	NA	TRBJ1-2	NA	TRBV6-5
CASSQPGGYGYTF	TGTGCCAGCAGCCAACCGGGTGGCTATGGCTACACCTTC	few	TRBJ1-2	NA	TRBV14
CASRKGTGGGNTEAFF	TGTGCCAGCAGGAAGGGGACAGGGGGTGGAAACACTGAAGCTTTCTTT	NA	TRBJ1-1	TRBD1	TRBV27
CASSPNPTGTAGNTIYF	TGCGCCAGCAGCCCGAATCCAACGGGGACTGCTGGAAACACCATATATTTT	NA	TRBJ1-3	NA	TRBV4-1
CASGLLEQFF	TGTGCCAGCGGCTTACTAGAGCAGTTCTTC	NA	TRBJ2-1	NA	TRBV6-5
CASSLVRGYEQYF	TGTGCTAGCAGTTTAGTGAGGGGGTACGAGCAGTACTTC	NA	TRBJ2-7	NA	TRBV7-7
CASSLMTGYGYTF	TGTGCCAGCAGCTTAATGACAGGATATGGCTACACCTTC	NA	TRBJ1-2	NA	TRBV7-9
CASSAGRGGNEQFF	TGTGCCAGCAGTGCCGGGAGGGGAGGCAATGAGCAGTTCTTC	NA	TRBJ2-1	TRBD2	TRBV2
CASSTGGGEKLFF	TGTGCCAGTAGTACAGGGGGCGGTGAAAAACTGTTTTTT	NA	TRBJ1-4	TRBD1	TRBV19
CASRESRSAELFF	TGCGCCAGCAGAGAGTCGCGGTCTGCTGAACTGTTTTTT	NA	TRBJ1-4	NA	TRBV5-1
CASRDRGDTEAFF	TGTGCCAGCAGGGACAGGGGTGACACTGAAGCTTTCTTT	NA	TRBJ1-1	TRBD1	TRBV6-6
CASSLDSTGSYEQYF	TGTGCCAGCAGCTTAGATTCGACAGGGTCCTACGAGCAGTACTTC	NA	TRBJ2-7	TRBD1	TRBV11-3